The entry that follows covers one TCR beta chain sequence. The data derive from a study of cytomegalovirus exposure and HLA in healthy donors. The PCR was carried out with 60 Vbeta primers and 13 Jbeta primers. Some clones are missing from TCRdb's copy, which holds only in-frame ones; the method was immunoSEQ multiplex PCR. The repertoire has approximately 85,000 clones, 62% of them found once; the top ten carry approximately 5%. Germline V gives CDR1 MNHEY, CDR2 SMNVEV (reference sequence). CDR3 length: 13 residues. V lost 4 bases, J lost 9 bases, and 7 bases stayed unmatched. This chain joins TRBV27 and TRBJ2-5; 8 bases fit TRBD1. The source material was PBMCs. This clonotype originated in a woman younger than 45 in good health and CMV-seropositive. CDR3 DNA sequence: TGTGCCAGCAGTTCCAGGACAGGGCTGGCCCAGTACTTC. Protein product: CASSSRTGLAQYF.